This T cell receptor beta chain was found in a study of T cell responses to AZD1222 COVID-19 vaccine. Method: immunoSEQ multiplex PCR; TCRdb's copy keeps in-frame clones and lacks some. The repertoire holds 150,000 or so clones, about 91% seen once, with around 1% in the top ten. The germline gives CDR1 MGHDK, CDR2 SYGVNS. The ends lost 0 bases at V and 6 bases at J; junction bases unmatched: 7. This CDR3 spans 17 amino acids. The source material was peripheral blood, sampled 28 days after the second AZD1222 dose. The rearrangement uses TRBV25-1 and TRBJ2-2, with 10 bases aligning to TRBD2. The receptor comes from an adult who received the AZD1222 COVID-19 vaccine. CDR3 protein: CASSEYWSGGAPGELFF. The CDR3 bases are TGTGCCAGCAGTGAATATTGGAGCGGGGGGGCCCCCGGGGAGCTGTTTTTT.